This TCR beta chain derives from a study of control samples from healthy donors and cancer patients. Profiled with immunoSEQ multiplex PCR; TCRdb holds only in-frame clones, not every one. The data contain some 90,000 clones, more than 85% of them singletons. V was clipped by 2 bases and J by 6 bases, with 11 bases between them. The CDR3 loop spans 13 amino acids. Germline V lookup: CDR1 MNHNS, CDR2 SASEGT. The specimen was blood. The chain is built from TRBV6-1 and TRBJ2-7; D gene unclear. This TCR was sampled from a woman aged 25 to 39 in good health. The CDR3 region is CASSEYPSSEQYF. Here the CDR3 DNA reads TGTGCCAGCAGTGAATATCCGAGTTCCGAGCAGTACTTC.